The TCR beta chain described here comes from a study of CD8 T cells in ankylosing spondylitis. Study-wide points: Reactive arthritis synovial fluid and blood previously showed some of these motif variants. Reportedly, matched ankylosing spondylitis synovial fluid was significantly enriched for disease-linked clones. Relatively scarce in peripheral blood, disease-linked clones were CD8+. For ankylosing spondylitis blood, a TCR beta motif of about eight highly homologous variants appeared characteristic.

The sample holds many counts of this clonotype. Antigen unknown. Quantitative 5'-RACE was performed with molecular barcodes, and it yielded the TCR beta libraries. TCRdb reanalysed the 5' RACE reads using MiXCR and keeps one entry per CDR3 protein. The sample consists of some 840,000 distinct CDR3 sequences, 10% to 15% of them appearing once. There are 14 residues in the CDR3. Germline loops: CDR1 SGHRS, CDR2 YFSETQ. V trimming: 4 bases; J trimming: 5 bases; junction bases outside the gene matches: 8. The receptor's source is a male donor with ankylosing spondylitis. Sequencing used blood, either unsorted or a sorted T cell fraction (not recorded which). The rearrangement joins TRBV5-1 to TRBJ1-2, with 7 positions matching TRBD1. The CDR3 here is CASSTSTGRYGYTF. The CDR3 bases are TGCGCCAGCAGCACCTCGACAGGGAGATATGGCTACACCTTC.